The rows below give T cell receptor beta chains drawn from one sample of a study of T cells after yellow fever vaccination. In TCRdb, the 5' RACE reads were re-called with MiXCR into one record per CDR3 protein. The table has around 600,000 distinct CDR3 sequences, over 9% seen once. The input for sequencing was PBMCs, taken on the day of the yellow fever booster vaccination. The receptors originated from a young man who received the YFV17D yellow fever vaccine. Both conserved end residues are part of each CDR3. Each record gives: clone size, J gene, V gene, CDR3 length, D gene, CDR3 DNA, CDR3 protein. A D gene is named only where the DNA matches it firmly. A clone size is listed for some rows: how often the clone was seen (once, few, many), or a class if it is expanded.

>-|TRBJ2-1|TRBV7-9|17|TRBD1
TGTGCCAGCAGCTTCCCAGGACAGGGCGGCTCCTACAATGAGCAGTTCTTC
CASSFPGQGGSYNEQFF
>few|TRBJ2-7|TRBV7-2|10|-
TGTGCCAGCGGCCTTAGGGAGCAGTACTTC
CASGLREQYF
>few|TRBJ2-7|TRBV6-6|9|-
TGTGCCACCTCCGAGGAGCAGTACTTC
CATSEEQYF
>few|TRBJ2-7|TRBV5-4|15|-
TGTGCCAGCAGCGGGCCGGGGCAGGGGTCCTACGAGCAGTACTTC
CASSGPGQGSYEQYF
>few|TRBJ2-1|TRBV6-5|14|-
TGTGCCAGCAGCTACGCCGGAGGCCTAAATGAGCAGTTCTTC
CASSYAGGLNEQFF
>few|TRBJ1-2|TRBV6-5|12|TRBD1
TGTGCCAGCAATGACAGGGGCTATGGCTACACCTTC
CASNDRGYGYTF
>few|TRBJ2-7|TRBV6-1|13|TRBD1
TGTGCCAGCAAGACAGGGGGCCGGAACGAGCAGTACTTC
CASKTGGRNEQYF
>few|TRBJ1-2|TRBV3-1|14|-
TGTGCCAGCAGCCTATTGGGACCACACTATGGCTACACCTTC
CASSLLGPHYGYTF
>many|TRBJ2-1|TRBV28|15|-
TGTGCCAGCTCCTCGGGGGCGGGACGGGGGAATGAGCAGTTCTTC
CASSSGAGRGNEQFF
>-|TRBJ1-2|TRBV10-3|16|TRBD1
TGTGCCATCAGCGACTTGGGAGCCGGGACAGGGGGTCGCTACACCTTC
CAISDLGAGTGGRYTF
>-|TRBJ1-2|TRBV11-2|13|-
TGTGCCAGCAGCTTGGGACGGGACACCGGCTACACCTTC
CASSLGRDTGYTF
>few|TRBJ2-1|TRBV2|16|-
TGTGCCAGCAGCGGAAACCCTGAGGGTCCCATCGGTGAGCAGTTCTTC
CASSGNPEGPIGEQFF
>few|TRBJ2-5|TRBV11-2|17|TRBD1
TGTGCCAGCAGCTTAGAACCCTCCTGGACAGGGCGAGAGACCCAGTACTTC
CASSLEPSWTGRETQYF
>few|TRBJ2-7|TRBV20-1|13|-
TGCAGTGCTAGAGACTTAGGACTCTACGAGCAGTACTTC
CSARDLGLYEQYF
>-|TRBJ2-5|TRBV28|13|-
TGTGCCAGCAGACATGGGAATAAAGAGACCCAGTACTTC
CASRHGNKETQYF
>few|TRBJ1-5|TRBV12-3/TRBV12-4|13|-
TGTGCCAGCAGTTTTACGGGAGCGGGGCCCCAGCATTTT
CASSFTGAGPQHF
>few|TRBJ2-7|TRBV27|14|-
TGTGCCAGCAGTTCGGGGGAAATGGGCTACGAGCAGTACTTC
CASSSGEMGYEQYF
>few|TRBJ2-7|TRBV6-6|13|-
TGTGCCAGCAAGGCGGCAGACGTTTACGAGCAGTACTTC
CASKAADVYEQYF
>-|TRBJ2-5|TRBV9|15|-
TGTGCCAGCAGCGCGGGCGGGACGACGCAAGAGACCCAGTACTTC
CASSAGGTTQETQYF
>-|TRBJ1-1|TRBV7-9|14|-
TGTGCCAGCAGCCATGGGGGACTAGGCACTGAAGCTTTCTTT
CASSHGGLGTEAFF
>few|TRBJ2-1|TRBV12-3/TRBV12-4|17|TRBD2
TGTGCCAGCAGTTTTAGGCTAGCGGGAGGGCCGGGCAATGAGCAGTTCTTC
CASSFRLAGGPGNEQFF
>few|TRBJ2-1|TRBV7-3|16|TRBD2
TGTGCCAGCAGCTTAACTGCGGGAGGGCCATCAAATGAGCAGTTCTTC
CASSLTAGGPSNEQFF
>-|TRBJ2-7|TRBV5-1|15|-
TGCGCCAGCAGCTTGGATAACGGGGGTGCCTACGAGCAGTACTTC
CASSLDNGGAYEQYF
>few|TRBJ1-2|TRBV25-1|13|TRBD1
TGTGCCAGCAGTGATACAGGGGCCCGTGGCTACACCTTC
CASSDTGARGYTF
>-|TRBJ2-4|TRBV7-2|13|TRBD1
TGTGCCAGCAGCTACACGACAGGGGACATTCAGTACTTC
CASSYTTGDIQYF
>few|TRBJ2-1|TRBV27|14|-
TGTGCCAGCAGATCTCCGGGACCCTACAATGAGCAGTTCTTC
CASRSPGPYNEQFF
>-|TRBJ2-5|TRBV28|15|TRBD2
TGTGCCAGCAGTTTGAGCGGGAGAAGGGGAGAGACCCAGTACTTC
CASSLSGRRGETQYF
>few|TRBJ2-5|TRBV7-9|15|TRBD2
TGTGCCAGCAGATTGGGACTAGCGGGAGTTGAGACCCAGTACTTC
CASRLGLAGVETQYF
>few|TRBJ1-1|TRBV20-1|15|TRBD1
TGCAGTGCTAGTCGACAGGGGGTTATTAACACTGAAGCTTTCTTT
CSASRQGVINTEAFF
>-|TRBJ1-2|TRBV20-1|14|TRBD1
TGCAGTGCTAGGACAGGGACGACCGGGGATGGCTACACCTTC
CSARTGTTGDGYTF
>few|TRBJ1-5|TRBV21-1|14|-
TGTGCCAGCAGCAAAAGGGACGGATGTCATCCCCAGCATTTT
CASSKRDGCHPQHF
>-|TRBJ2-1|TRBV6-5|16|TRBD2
TGTGCCAGCAGTTACAGACTAGCGGGAGGGCCGAATGAGCAGTTCTTC
CASSYRLAGGPNEQFF
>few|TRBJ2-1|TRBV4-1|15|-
TGCGCCAGCAGCCAAGAGGGGGGAGTCTACAATGAGCAGTTCTTC
CASSQEGGVYNEQFF
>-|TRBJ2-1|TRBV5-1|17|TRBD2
TGCGCCAGCAGCTTGGTTTTGACTAGCGGGACCTACAATGAGCAGTTCTTC
CASSLVLTSGTYNEQFF
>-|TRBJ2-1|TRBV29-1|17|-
TGCAGCGTTGAATACTCAGCACGTATCATCTCCTACAATGAGCAGTTCTTC
CSVEYSARIISYNEQFF
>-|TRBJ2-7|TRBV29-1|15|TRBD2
TGCAGCGTTGAATTCACTAGCGGGAGTTCCCACGAGCAGTACTTC
CSVEFTSGSSHEQYF
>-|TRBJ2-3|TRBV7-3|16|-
TGTGCCAGCAGCCCCGGGGGCTCTTTGAGCACAGATACGCAGTATTTT
CASSPGGSLSTDTQYF